Listed below are T cell receptor beta chains from one sample, sequenced in a study of early T cells in non-severe SARS-CoV-2 infection. TCRdb fed the 5' RACE reads into MiXCR, producing one record per CDR3 protein. The table has 65,000 to 95,000 distinct CDR3 sequences, about a sixth seen once. The sample consisted of whole blood. These receptors all come from an adult who was a healthcare worker with PCR-confirmed SARS-CoV-2 infection or an uninfected control (not recorded which). Both conserved end residues are part of each CDR3. A D gene is named only where the DNA matches it firmly. Clone size, where shown, is once, few, many, or a class for clones that have expanded.

.	.	TRBV6-6	TRBJ1-1	TGTGCCAGCATTGGGACTCAGAACACTGAAGCTTTCTTT	CASIGTQNTEAFF
many	TRBD2	TRBV7-6	TRBJ2-2	TGTGCCAGCAGCTACCCCCCTAGCGGGGGGAACACCGGGGAGCTGTTTTTT	CASSYPPSGGNTGELFF
.	.	TRBV9	TRBJ1-5	TGTGCCAGCGGCAGGGCAGGGGTCAATCAGCCCCAGCATTTT	CASGRAGVNQPQHF
few	.	TRBV11-2	TRBJ2-5	TGTGCCAGCAGCTCGATGCGGAGGGGAGAGACCCAGTACTTC	CASSSMRRGETQYF
.	.	TRBV25-1	TRBJ1-6	TGTGCCAGTACTCGCCAAGGGTGGAATTCACCCCTCCACTTT	CASTRQGWNSPLHF
few	.	TRBV6-6	TRBJ2-1	TGTGCCAGCAGGCGAGACGGCCGGGGCGACAATGAGCAGTTCTTC	CASRRDGRGDNEQFF
many	.	TRBV6-4	TRBJ1-1	TGTGCCAGCAGTGACTCGAAAAGGACAGTCTCTGAAGCTTTCTTT	CASSDSKRTVSEAFF
.	.	TRBV6-5	TRBJ2-5	TGTGCCAGCAACCCGAGTATCAGGGACGCTAAAGAGACCCAGTACTTC	CASNPSIRDAKETQYF
.	TRBD1	TRBV5-1	TRBJ2-1	TGCGCCAGCAGCCCCTTTAGCCCGGGACAGGGGGCTGATGAGCAGTTCTTC	CASSPFSPGQGADEQFF
few	.	TRBV7-9	TRBJ2-1	TGTGCCAGCAGCCCACACTTATTC	CASSPHLF
few	TRBD2	TRBV7-2	TRBJ2-1	TGTGCCAGCAGCCTAGAGCTAGCGGGGACTCATGAGCAGTTCTTC	CASSLELAGTHEQFF
.	.	TRBV11-2	TRBJ2-1	TGTGCCAGCAGCTTAGATAGTCCCCTCGATGAGCAGTTCTTC	CASSLDSPLDEQFF